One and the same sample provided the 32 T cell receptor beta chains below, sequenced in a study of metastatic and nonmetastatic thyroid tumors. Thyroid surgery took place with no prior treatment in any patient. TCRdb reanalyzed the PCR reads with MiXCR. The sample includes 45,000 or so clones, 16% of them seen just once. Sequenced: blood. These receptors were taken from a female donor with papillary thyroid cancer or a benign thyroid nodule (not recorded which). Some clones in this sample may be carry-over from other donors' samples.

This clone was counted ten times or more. The CDR3 region is CASSSTGGLDTQYF. In DNA form, the CDR3 reads TGTGCCAGCAGTTCTACAGGGGGCTTAGATACGCAGTATTTT. The chain uses TRBV6-4 and TRBJ2-3; 9 positions agree with TRBD1. Germline lookup yields CDR1 MRHNA and CDR2 SNTAGT. The CDR3 loop spans 14 amino acids. V trimming: 5 bases; J trimming: 5 bases; junction bases outside the gene matches: 5.

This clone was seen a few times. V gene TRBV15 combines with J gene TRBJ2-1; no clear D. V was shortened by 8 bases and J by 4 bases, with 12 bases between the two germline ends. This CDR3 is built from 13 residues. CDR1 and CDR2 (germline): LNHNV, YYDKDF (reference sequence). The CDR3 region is CATAGLDYNEQFF. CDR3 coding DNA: TGTGCCACCGCCGGGCTAGATTACAATGAGCAGTTCTTC. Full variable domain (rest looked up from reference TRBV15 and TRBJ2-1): DAMVIQNPRYQVTQFGKPVTLSCSQTLNHNVMYWYQQKSSQAPKLLFHYYDKDFNNEADTPDNFQSRRPNTSFCFLDIRSPGLGDTAMYLCATAGLDYNEQFFGPGTRLTVL.

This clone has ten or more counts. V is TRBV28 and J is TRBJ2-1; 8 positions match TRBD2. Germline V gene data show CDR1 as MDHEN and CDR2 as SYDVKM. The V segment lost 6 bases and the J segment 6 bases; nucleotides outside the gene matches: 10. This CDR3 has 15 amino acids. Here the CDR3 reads CASRPPVAGPNEQFF. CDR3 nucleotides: TGTGCCAGCAGACCCCCAGTAGCGGGACCCAATGAGCAGTTCTTC.

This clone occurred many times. CDR3 residues: CASSSRQGAGTDTQYF. In nucleotides, the CDR3 is TGTGCCAGCAGTTCACGGCAGGGGGCCGGCACAGATACGCAGTATTTT. The rearrangement links TRBV6-1 to TRBJ2-3, with TRBD1 matching 8 bases. Germline assignment: CDR1 MNHNS and CDR2 SASEGT. V lost 5 bases and J lost 1; bases outside the gene matches: 8. This CDR3 has 16 amino acids.

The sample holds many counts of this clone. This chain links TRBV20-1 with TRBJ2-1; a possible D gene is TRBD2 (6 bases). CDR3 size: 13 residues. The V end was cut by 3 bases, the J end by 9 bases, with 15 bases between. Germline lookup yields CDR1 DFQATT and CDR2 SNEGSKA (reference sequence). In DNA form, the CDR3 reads TGCAGTGCTAGCGCGGGACTGGCGGCTGAGCAGTTCTTC. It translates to CSASAGLAAEQFF.

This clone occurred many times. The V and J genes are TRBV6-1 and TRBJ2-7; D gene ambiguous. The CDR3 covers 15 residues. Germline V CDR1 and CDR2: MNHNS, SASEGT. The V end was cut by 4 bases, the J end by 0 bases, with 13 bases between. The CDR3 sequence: CASSVRALSSYEQYF. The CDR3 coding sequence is TGTGCCAGCAGTGTTCGCGCACTGTCCTCCTACGAGCAGTACTTC.

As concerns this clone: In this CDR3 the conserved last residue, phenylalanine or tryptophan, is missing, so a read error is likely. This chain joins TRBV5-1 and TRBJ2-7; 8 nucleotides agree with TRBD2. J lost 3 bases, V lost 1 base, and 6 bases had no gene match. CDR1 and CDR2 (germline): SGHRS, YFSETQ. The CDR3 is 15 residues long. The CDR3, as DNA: TGCGCCAGCAGCTTGTTAGCGGGGCGAAACTACGAGCAGTACTTA. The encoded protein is CASSLLAGRNYEQYL.

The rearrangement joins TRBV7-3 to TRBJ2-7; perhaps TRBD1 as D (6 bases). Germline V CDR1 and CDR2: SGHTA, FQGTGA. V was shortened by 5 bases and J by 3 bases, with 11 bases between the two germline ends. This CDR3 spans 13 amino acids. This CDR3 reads CASSTDRGYEQYF. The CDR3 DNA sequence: TGTGCCAGCAGCACGGACAGAGGCTACGAGCAGTACTTC.

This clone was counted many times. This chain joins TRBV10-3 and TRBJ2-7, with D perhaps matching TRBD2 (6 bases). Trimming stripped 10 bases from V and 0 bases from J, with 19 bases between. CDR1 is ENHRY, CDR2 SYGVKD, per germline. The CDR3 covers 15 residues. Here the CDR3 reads CATTPLAGSSYEQYF. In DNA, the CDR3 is TGTGCCACCACCCCTCTCGCGGGGAGCTCCTACGAGCAGTACTTC.

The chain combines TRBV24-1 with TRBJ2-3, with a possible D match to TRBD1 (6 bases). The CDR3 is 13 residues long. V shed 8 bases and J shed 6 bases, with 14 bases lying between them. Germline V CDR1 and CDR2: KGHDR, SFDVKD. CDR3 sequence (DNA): TGTGCCACCACCACCCCCGACAGGGATACGCAGTATTTT. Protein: CATTTPDRDTQYF.

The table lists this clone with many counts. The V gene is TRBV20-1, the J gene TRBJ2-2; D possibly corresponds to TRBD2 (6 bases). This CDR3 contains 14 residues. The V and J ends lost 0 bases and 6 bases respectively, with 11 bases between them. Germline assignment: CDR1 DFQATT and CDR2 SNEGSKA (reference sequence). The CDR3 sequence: CSARDMGGAGELFF. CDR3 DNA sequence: TGCAGTGCTAGAGATATGGGAGGAGCCGGGGAGCTGTTTTTT.

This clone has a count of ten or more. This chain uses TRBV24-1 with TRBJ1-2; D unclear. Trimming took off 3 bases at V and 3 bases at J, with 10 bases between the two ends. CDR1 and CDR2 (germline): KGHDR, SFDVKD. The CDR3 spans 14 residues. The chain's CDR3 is CATSDPSTYYGYTF. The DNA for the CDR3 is TGTGCCACCAGTGATCCTTCGACCTACTATGGCTACACCTTC.

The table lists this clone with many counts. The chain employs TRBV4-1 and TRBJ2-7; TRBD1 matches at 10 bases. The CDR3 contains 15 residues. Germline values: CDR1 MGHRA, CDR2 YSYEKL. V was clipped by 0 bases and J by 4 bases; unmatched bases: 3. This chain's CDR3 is CASSQEGTGVYEQYF. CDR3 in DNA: TGCGCCAGCAGCCAAGAAGGGACAGGGGTTTACGAGCAGTACTTC.

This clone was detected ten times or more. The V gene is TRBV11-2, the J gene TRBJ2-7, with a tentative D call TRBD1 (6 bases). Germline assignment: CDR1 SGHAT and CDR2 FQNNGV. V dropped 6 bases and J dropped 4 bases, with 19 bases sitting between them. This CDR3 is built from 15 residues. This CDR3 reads CASRLSGDNKYEQYF. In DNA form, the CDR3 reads TGTGCCAGCAGACTTTCAGGGGACAACAAGTACGAGCAGTACTTC.

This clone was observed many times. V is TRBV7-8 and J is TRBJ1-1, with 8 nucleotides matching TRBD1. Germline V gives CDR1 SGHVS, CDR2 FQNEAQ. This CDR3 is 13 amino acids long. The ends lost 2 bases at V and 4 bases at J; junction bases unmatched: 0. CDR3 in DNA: TGTGCCAGCAGCTTAACAGGGGGCACTGAAGCTTTCTTT. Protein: CASSLTGGTEAFF.

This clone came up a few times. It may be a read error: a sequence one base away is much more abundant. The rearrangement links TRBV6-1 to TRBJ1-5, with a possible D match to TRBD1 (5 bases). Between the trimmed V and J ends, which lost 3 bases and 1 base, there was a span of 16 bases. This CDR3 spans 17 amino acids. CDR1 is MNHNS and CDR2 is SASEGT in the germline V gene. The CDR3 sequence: CASSDYMGQPSNQPQHF. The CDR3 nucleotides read TGTGCCAGCAGTGACTACATGGGGCAGCCCAGCAATCAGCCCCAGCATTTT.

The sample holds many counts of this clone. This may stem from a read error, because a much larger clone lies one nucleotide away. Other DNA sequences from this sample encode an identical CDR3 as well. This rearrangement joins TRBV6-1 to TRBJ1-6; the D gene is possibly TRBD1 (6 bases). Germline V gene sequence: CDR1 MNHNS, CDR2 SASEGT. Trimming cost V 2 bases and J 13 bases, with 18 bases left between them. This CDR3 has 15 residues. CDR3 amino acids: CASSEMEQGWSPLHF. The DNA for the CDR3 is TGTGCCAGCAGTGAAATGGAGCAGGGGTGGTCCCCCCTCCACTTT.

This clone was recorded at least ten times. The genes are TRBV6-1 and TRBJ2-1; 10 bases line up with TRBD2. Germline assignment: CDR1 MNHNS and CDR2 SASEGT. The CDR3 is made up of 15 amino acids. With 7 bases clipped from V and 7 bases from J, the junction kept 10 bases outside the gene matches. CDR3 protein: CASTYHSGRANEQFF. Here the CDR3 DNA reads TGTGCCAGCACCTACCACAGCGGGAGGGCGAATGAGCAGTTCTTC.

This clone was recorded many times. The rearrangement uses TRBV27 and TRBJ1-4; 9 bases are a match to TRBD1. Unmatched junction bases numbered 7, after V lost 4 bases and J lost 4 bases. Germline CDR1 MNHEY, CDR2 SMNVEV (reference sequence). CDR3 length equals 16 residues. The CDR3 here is CASSSHRGLGNEKLFF. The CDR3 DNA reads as TGTGCCAGCAGTTCCCACAGGGGGCTGGGTAATGAAAAACTGTTTTTT.

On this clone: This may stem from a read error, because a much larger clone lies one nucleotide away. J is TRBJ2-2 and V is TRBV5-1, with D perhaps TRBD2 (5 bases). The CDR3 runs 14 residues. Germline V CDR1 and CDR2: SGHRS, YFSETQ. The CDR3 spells CASIPGRGTEELFF. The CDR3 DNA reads TGCGCCAGCATCCCAGGTCGGGGTACCGAGGAGCTGTTTTTT. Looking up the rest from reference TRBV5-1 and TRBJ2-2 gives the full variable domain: KAGVTQTPRYLIKTRGQQVTLSCSPISGHRSVSWYQQTPGQGLQFLFEYFSETQRNKGNFPGRFSGRQFSNSRSEMNVSTLELGDSALYLCASIPGRGTEELFFGEGSRLTVL.

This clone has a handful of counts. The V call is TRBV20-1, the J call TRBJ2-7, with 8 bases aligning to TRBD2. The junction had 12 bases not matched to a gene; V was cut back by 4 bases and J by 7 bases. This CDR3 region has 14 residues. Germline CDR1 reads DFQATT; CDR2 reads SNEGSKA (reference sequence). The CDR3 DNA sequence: TGCAGTGCTAACCTACGGGGGGGCCTCGAAGAGCAGTACTTC. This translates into CSANLRGGLEEQYF.

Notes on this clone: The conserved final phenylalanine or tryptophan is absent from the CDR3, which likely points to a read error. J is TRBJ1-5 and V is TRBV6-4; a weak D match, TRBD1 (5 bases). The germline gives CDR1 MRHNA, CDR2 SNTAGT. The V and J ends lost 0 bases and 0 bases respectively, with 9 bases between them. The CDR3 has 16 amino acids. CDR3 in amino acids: CASSDSGARSNQPQHL. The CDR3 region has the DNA TGTGCCAGCAGTGACTCAGGGGCGCGTAGCAATCAGCCCCAGCATCTT.

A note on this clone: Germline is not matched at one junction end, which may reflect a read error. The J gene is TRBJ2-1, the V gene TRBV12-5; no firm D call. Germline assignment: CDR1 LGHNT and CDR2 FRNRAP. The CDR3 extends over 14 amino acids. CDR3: CACGLRLGVNEQFF. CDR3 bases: TGTGCTTGTGGTTTGAGGCTAGGTGTCAATGAGCAGTTCTTC.

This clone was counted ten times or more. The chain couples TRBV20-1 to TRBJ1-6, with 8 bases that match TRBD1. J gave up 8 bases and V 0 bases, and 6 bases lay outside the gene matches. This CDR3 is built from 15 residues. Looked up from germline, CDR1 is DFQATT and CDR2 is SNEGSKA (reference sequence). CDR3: CSARETGQEHSPLHF. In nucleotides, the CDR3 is TGCAGTGCTAGAGAGACGGGACAGGAACATTCACCCCTCCACTTT.

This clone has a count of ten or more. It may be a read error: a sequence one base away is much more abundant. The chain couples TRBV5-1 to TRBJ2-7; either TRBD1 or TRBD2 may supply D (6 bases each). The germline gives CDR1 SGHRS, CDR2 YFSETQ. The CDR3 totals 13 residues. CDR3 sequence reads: CTSRIRGLGEQYF. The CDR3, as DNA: TGCACCAGCAGGATACGGGGGCTGGGGGAGCAGTACTTC.

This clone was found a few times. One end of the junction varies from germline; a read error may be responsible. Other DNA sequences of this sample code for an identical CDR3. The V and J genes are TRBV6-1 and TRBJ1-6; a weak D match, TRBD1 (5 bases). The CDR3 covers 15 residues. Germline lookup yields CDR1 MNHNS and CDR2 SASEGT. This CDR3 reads CASSEQQGSKSPLHF. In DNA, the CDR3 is TGTGCTAGCAGTGAACAGCAGGGATCTAAATCACCCCTCCACTTT.

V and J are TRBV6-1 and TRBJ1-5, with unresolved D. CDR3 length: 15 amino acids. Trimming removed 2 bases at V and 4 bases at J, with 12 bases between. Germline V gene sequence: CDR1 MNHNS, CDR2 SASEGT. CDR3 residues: CASSELGIRNQPQHF. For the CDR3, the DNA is TGTGCCAGCAGTGAATTAGGGATTAGGAATCAGCCCCAGCATTTT.

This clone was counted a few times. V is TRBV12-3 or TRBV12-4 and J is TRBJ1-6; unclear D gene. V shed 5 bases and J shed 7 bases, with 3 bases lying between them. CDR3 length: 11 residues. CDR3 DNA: TGTGCCAGCAGTGGGAATTCACCCCTCCACTTT. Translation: CASSGNSPLHF.

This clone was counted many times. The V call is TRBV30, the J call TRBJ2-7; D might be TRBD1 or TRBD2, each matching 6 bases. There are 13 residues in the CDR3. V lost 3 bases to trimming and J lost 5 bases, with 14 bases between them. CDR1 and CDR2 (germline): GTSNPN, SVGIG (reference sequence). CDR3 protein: CAWSEGGANEQYF. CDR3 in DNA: TGTGCCTGGAGCGAGGGGGGAGCTAACGAGCAGTACTTC.

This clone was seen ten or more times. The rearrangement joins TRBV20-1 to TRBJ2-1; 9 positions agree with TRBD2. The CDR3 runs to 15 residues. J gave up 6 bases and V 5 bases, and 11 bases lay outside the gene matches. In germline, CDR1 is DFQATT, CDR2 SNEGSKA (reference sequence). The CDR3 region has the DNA TGCAGTGCTTCCTCCGGGACTAGCATCAGCAATGAGCAGTTCTTC. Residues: CSASSGTSISNEQFF.

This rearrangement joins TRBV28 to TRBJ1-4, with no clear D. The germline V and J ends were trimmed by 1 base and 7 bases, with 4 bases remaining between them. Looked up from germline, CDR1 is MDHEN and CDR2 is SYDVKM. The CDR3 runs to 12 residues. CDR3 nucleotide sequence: TGTGCCAGCAGTTTATTTACTGAAAAACTGTTTTTT. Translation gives CASSLFTEKLFF.

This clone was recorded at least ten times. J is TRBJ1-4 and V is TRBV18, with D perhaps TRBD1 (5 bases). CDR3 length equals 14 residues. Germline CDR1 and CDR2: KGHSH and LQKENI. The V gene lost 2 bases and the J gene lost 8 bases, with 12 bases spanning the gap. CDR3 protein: CASSPGQGNEKLFF. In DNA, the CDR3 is TGTGCCAGCTCACCAGGGCAGGGTAACGAAAAACTGTTTTTT. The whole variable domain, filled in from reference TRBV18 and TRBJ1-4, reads NAGVMQNPRHLVRRRGQEARLRCSPMKGHSHVYWYRQLPEEGLKFMVYLQKENIIDESGMPKERFSAEFPKEGPSILRIQQVVRGDSAAYFCASSPGQGNEKLFFGSGTQLSVL.